Listed below are T cell receptor beta chains from one sample, sequenced in a study of shared clonotypes between healthy human individuals. The repertoire was sequenced with immunoSEQ multiplex PCR; TCRdb's copy has only in-frame clones and lacks some. The data show 1,400,000 or so clones, 98% to 99% seen once. Sequencing was carried out using naive CD4+ T cells sorted from blood. These receptors came from a young man in good health. The CDR3 runs from the conserved cysteine through the conserved F or W. D genes are given only for firm matches. The size field is filled for only some rows; it gives once, few, many or a size class.

d_call: -
clone_size: -
j_call: TRBJ2-1
v_call: TRBV4-1
cdr3_aa: CASSQVLGPPYNEQFF
cdr3_nt: TGCGCCAGCAGCCAAGTCCTCGGGCCACCCTACAATGAGCAGTTCTTC

d_call: TRBD1
clone_size: -
j_call: TRBJ2-1
v_call: TRBV7-2
cdr3_aa: CASSFLQGAIGDEQFF
cdr3_nt: TGTGCCAGCAGCTTCCTACAGGGGGCTATAGGGGATGAGCAGTTCTTC

d_call: -
clone_size: -
j_call: TRBJ2-3
v_call: TRBV28
cdr3_aa: CASSLRVGGTDTQYF
cdr3_nt: TGTGCCAGCAGTCTAAGGGTAGGGGGCACAGATACGCAGTATTTT

d_call: -
clone_size: -
j_call: TRBJ2-5
v_call: TRBV11-3
cdr3_aa: CASAGSRLETQYF
cdr3_nt: TGTGCCAGCGCAGGATCTAGATTGGAGACCCAGTACTTC

d_call: -
clone_size: -
j_call: TRBJ1-1
v_call: TRBV9
cdr3_aa: CASSVALWNTEAFF
cdr3_nt: TGTGCCAGCAGCGTAGCTTTGTGGAACACTGAAGCTTTCTTT

d_call: -
clone_size: -
j_call: TRBJ2-7
v_call: TRBV10-3
cdr3_aa: CAISERQISYEQYF
cdr3_nt: TGTGCCATCAGTGAACGACAGATCTCCTACGAGCAGTACTTC

d_call: -
clone_size: -
j_call: TRBJ1-1
v_call: TRBV30
cdr3_aa: CAWSPEGGVNTEAFF
cdr3_nt: TGTGCCTGGAGCCCCGAGGGGGGGGTGAACACTGAAGCTTTCTTT

d_call: TRBD1
clone_size: -
j_call: TRBJ2-7
v_call: TRBV25-1
cdr3_aa: CASSEAGTGAYEQYF
cdr3_nt: TGTGCCAGCAGCGAGGCCGGGACAGGGGCCTACGAGCAGTACTTC

d_call: TRBD1
clone_size: -
j_call: TRBJ2-2
v_call: TRBV2
cdr3_aa: CASRDRASTGELFF
cdr3_nt: TGTGCCAGCAGGGACAGGGCCTCTACCGGGGAGCTGTTTTTT

d_call: -
clone_size: -
j_call: TRBJ1-1
v_call: TRBV21-1
cdr3_aa: CASSKGSRGSTEAFF
cdr3_nt: TGTGCCAGCAGCAAAGGAAGCAGGGGGAGCACTGAAGCTTTCTTT

d_call: -
clone_size: -
j_call: TRBJ2-5
v_call: TRBV18
cdr3_aa: CASSPPAETQYF
cdr3_nt: TGTGCCAGCTCACCACCCGCAGAGACCCAGTACTTC

d_call: TRBD1
clone_size: once
j_call: TRBJ1-1
v_call: TRBV7-9
cdr3_aa: CASSREGGETEAFF
cdr3_nt: TGTGCCAGCAGCCGAGAAGGGGGCGAGACTGAAGCTTTCTTT

d_call: -
clone_size: -
j_call: TRBJ2-5
v_call: TRBV7-9
cdr3_aa: CASSLGKIPGETQYF
cdr3_nt: TGTGCCAGCAGCTTAGGTAAAATCCCCGGCGAGACCCAGTACTTC

d_call: -
clone_size: -
j_call: TRBJ1-5
v_call: TRBV30
cdr3_aa: CAWRGQGNFNQPQHF
cdr3_nt: TGTGCCTGGAGAGGTCAGGGTAACTTTAATCAGCCCCAGCATTTT

d_call: -
clone_size: -
j_call: TRBJ1-5
v_call: TRBV28
cdr3_aa: CASSLTNQPQHF
cdr3_nt: TGTGCCAGCAGCCTAACCAATCAGCCCCAGCATTTT

d_call: TRBD2
clone_size: -
j_call: TRBJ2-1
v_call: TRBV19
cdr3_aa: CASSPPGGTSGYNEQFF
cdr3_nt: TGTGCCAGTAGTCCGCCCGGGGGGACTAGCGGCTACAATGAGCAGTTCTTC

d_call: -
clone_size: -
j_call: TRBJ1-1
v_call: TRBV19
cdr3_aa: CASSSRLNTEAFF
cdr3_nt: TGTGCCAGTAGCTCACGGTTGAACACTGAAGCTTTCTTT

d_call: -
clone_size: -
j_call: TRBJ1-3
v_call: TRBV6-1
cdr3_aa: CASSEAGGPPGNTIYF
cdr3_nt: TGTGCCAGCAGTGAAGCGGGGGGGCCCCCTGGAAACACCATATATTTT

d_call: -
clone_size: -
j_call: TRBJ1-1
v_call: TRBV18
cdr3_aa: CASSPQTGPEAFF
cdr3_nt: TGTGCCAGCTCACCTCAGACAGGCCCGGAAGCTTTCTTT

d_call: -
clone_size: -
j_call: TRBJ2-1
v_call: TRBV18
cdr3_aa: CASSPAGSYNEQFF
cdr3_nt: TGTGCCAGCTCACCAGCGGGATCCTACAATGAGCAGTTCTTC

d_call: TRBD2
clone_size: -
j_call: TRBJ2-1
v_call: TRBV2
cdr3_aa: CASRRGLAGPGNEQFF
cdr3_nt: TGTGCCAGCCGCAGGGGACTAGCGGGTCCGGGGAATGAGCAGTTCTTC

d_call: TRBD1
clone_size: -
j_call: TRBJ1-4
v_call: TRBV5-4
cdr3_aa: CASSPGQRNEKLFF
cdr3_nt: TGTGCCAGCAGCCCGGGACAGCGTAATGAAAAACTGTTTTTT

d_call: -
clone_size: -
j_call: TRBJ1-4
v_call: TRBV4-3
cdr3_aa: CASSQDGGVREKLFF
cdr3_nt: TGCGCCAGCAGCCAAGATGGAGGGGTTCGGGAAAAACTGTTTTTT

d_call: -
clone_size: -
j_call: TRBJ1-5
v_call: TRBV10-3
cdr3_aa: CATRAGLYNQPQHF
cdr3_nt: TGTGCCACCCGAGCAGGGCTGTACAATCAGCCCCAGCATTTT

d_call: TRBD1
clone_size: -
j_call: TRBJ2-1
v_call: TRBV5-1
cdr3_aa: CASSRGERQGRNEQFF
cdr3_nt: TGCGCCAGCAGCCGCGGAGAGAGACAGGGGCGCAATGAGCAGTTCTTC

d_call: -
clone_size: once
j_call: TRBJ2-7
v_call: TRBV6-5
cdr3_aa: CAVGESSSYEQYF
cdr3_nt: TGTGCCGTCGGGGAATCATCCTCTTACGAGCAGTACTTC

d_call: -
clone_size: -
j_call: TRBJ1-2
v_call: TRBV14
cdr3_aa: CASSQGFYGYTF
cdr3_nt: TGTGCCAGCAGCCAGGGATTCTATGGCTACACCTTC

d_call: -
clone_size: -
j_call: TRBJ2-3
v_call: TRBV9
cdr3_aa: CASSVYPGDTQYF
cdr3_nt: TGTGCCAGCAGCGTATACCCAGGCGATACGCAGTATTTT

d_call: -
clone_size: -
j_call: TRBJ2-3
v_call: TRBV7-8
cdr3_aa: CASSLGQTDTQYF
cdr3_nt: TGTGCCAGCAGCTTAGGTCAGACAGATACGCAGTATTTT

d_call: -
clone_size: -
j_call: TRBJ2-1
v_call: TRBV29-1
cdr3_aa: CSVYRVSYNEQFF
cdr3_nt: TGCAGCGTGTACAGGGTCTCCTACAATGAGCAGTTCTTC

d_call: TRBD2
clone_size: -
j_call: TRBJ2-3
v_call: TRBV25-1
cdr3_aa: CASSETSGITDTQYF
cdr3_nt: TGTGCCAGCAGTGAGACTAGCGGGATTACAGATACGCAGTATTTT

d_call: TRBD1
clone_size: -
j_call: TRBJ2-2
v_call: TRBV4-3
cdr3_aa: CASSQTGFDTGELFF
cdr3_nt: TGCGCCAGCAGCCAGACAGGGTTTGACACCGGGGAGCTGTTTTTT

d_call: -
clone_size: -
j_call: TRBJ2-1
v_call: TRBV14
cdr3_aa: CASSQEWTNEQFF
cdr3_nt: TGTGCCAGCAGCCAAGAGTGGACCAATGAGCAGTTCTTC

d_call: TRBD1
clone_size: -
j_call: TRBJ2-2
v_call: TRBV18
cdr3_aa: CASSPLDRALFF
cdr3_nt: TGTGCCAGCTCACCACTAGACAGGGCGTTGTTTTTT

d_call: TRBD1
clone_size: -
j_call: TRBJ1-2
v_call: TRBV5-1
cdr3_aa: CASSFTGTAYGYTF
cdr3_nt: TGCGCCAGCAGCTTTACCGGGACAGCCTATGGCTACACCTTC

d_call: -
clone_size: -
j_call: TRBJ2-1
v_call: TRBV5-1
cdr3_aa: CASSLGQVNEQFF
cdr3_nt: TGCGCCAGCAGCTTGGGGCAAGTAAATGAGCAGTTCTTC

d_call: TRBD1
clone_size: once
j_call: TRBJ2-7
v_call: TRBV9
cdr3_aa: CASSPRQGVDYEQYF
cdr3_nt: TGTGCCAGCAGCCCTCGACAGGGAGTCGATTACGAGCAGTACTTC

d_call: -
clone_size: -
j_call: TRBJ2-1
v_call: TRBV21-1
cdr3_aa: CASSKEGRGPHNEQFF
cdr3_nt: TGTGCCAGCAGCAAAGAGGGGCGGGGGCCCCACAATGAGCAGTTCTTC

d_call: TRBD1
clone_size: -
j_call: TRBJ1-1
v_call: TRBV7-9
cdr3_aa: CASSIRQGSDPATEAFF
cdr3_nt: TGTGCCAGCAGCATCCGACAGGGGAGCGACCCGGCCACTGAAGCTTTCTTT

d_call: TRBD2
clone_size: -
j_call: TRBJ2-1
v_call: TRBV12-5
cdr3_aa: CASALRTGTSGTYNEQFF
cdr3_nt: TGTGCTAGTGCCTTAAGGACCGGGACTAGCGGGACCTACAATGAGCAGTTCTTC

d_call: -
clone_size: -
j_call: TRBJ2-1
v_call: TRBV9
cdr3_aa: CASSVVRGEQFF
cdr3_nt: TGTGCCAGCAGCGTAGTACGGGGGGAGCAGTTCTTC

d_call: -
clone_size: -
j_call: TRBJ1-5
v_call: TRBV7-8
cdr3_aa: CTSSLDSNQPQHF
cdr3_nt: TGTACCAGCAGCTTAGACAGCAATCAGCCCCAGCATTTT

d_call: TRBD2
clone_size: -
j_call: TRBJ2-1
v_call: TRBV4-1
cdr3_aa: CASSLSGREQFF
cdr3_nt: TGCGCCAGCAGTCTTAGCGGGAGGGAGCAGTTCTTC

d_call: -
clone_size: -
j_call: TRBJ2-7
v_call: TRBV28
cdr3_aa: CASSLLSYEQYF
cdr3_nt: TGTGCCAGCAGCCTGTTATCCTACGAGCAGTACTTC

d_call: TRBD2
clone_size: -
j_call: TRBJ2-3
v_call: TRBV19
cdr3_aa: CASTVRGGGSRRDTQYF
cdr3_nt: TGTGCCAGTACTGTCCGGGGCGGCGGGAGTCGAAGAGATACGCAGTATTTT

d_call: TRBD1
clone_size: -
j_call: TRBJ2-7
v_call: TRBV6-6
cdr3_aa: CASSYFTGAEQYF
cdr3_nt: TGTGCCAGCAGTTACTTCACAGGGGCCGAGCAGTACTTC

d_call: -
clone_size: -
j_call: TRBJ2-1
v_call: TRBV5-1
cdr3_aa: CASSLSGASYNEQFF
cdr3_nt: TGCGCCAGCAGCTTGTCTGGTGCCTCCTACAATGAGCAGTTCTTC

d_call: -
clone_size: -
j_call: TRBJ2-3
v_call: TRBV11-1
cdr3_aa: CASSPRQLIASTDTQYF
cdr3_nt: TGTGCCAGCAGCCCCCGACAGTTAATAGCTAGCACAGATACGCAGTATTTT

d_call: -
clone_size: once
j_call: TRBJ1-1
v_call: TRBV7-9
cdr3_aa: CASSLANRGNTEAFF
cdr3_nt: TGTGCCAGCAGCTTAGCGAACCGGGGGAACACTGAAGCTTTCTTT

d_call: TRBD2
clone_size: -
j_call: TRBJ2-3
v_call: TRBV2
cdr3_aa: CASSERAGGIDTQYF
cdr3_nt: TGTGCCAGCAGTGAAAGAGCGGGAGGAATAGATACGCAGTATTTT

d_call: -
clone_size: -
j_call: TRBJ2-5
v_call: TRBV6-1
cdr3_aa: CASSEAITRETQYF
cdr3_nt: TGTGCCAGCAGTGAAGCGATTACTAGAGAGACCCAGTACTTC

d_call: TRBD1
clone_size: -
j_call: TRBJ2-1
v_call: TRBV5-8
cdr3_aa: CASTTGDRETNEQFF
cdr3_nt: TGTGCCAGCACCACCGGGGACAGGGAAACTAATGAGCAGTTCTTC

d_call: -
clone_size: -
j_call: TRBJ2-5
v_call: TRBV7-6
cdr3_aa: CASSLGPRGGGQETQYF
cdr3_nt: TGTGCCAGCAGCTTAGGGCCCCGGGGAGGGGGCCAAGAGACCCAGTACTTC

d_call: -
clone_size: -
j_call: TRBJ2-7
v_call: TRBV6-4
cdr3_aa: CASSDRWGYKTTYEQYF
cdr3_nt: TGTGCCAGCAGTGACAGATGGGGCTACAAAACTACCTACGAGCAGTACTTC

d_call: TRBD1
clone_size: -
j_call: TRBJ2-1
v_call: TRBV7-2
cdr3_aa: CASRSGTGSYNEQFF
cdr3_nt: TGTGCCAGCAGATCCGGGACAGGGTCCTACAATGAGCAGTTCTTC

d_call: TRBD1
clone_size: -
j_call: TRBJ2-3
v_call: TRBV28
cdr3_aa: CASSLYRQGMPDTQYF
cdr3_nt: TGTGCCAGCAGTTTATATCGACAGGGAATGCCAGATACGCAGTATTTT

d_call: -
clone_size: -
j_call: TRBJ2-2
v_call: TRBV29-1
cdr3_aa: CSVLNTGELFF
cdr3_nt: TGCAGCGTCCTGAACACCGGGGAGCTGTTTTTT

d_call: -
clone_size: once
j_call: TRBJ2-2
v_call: TRBV5-1
cdr3_aa: CASSLEWNRELFF
cdr3_nt: TGCGCCAGCAGCTTGGAATGGAACCGGGAGCTGTTTTTT

d_call: TRBD2
clone_size: -
j_call: TRBJ2-7
v_call: TRBV19
cdr3_aa: CASSIEAGVPYEQYF
cdr3_nt: TGTGCCAGTAGTATTGAAGCGGGAGTCCCCTACGAGCAGTACTTC